A selection of T cell receptor beta chains follows, all from one sample in a study of T cell repertoires in cytomegalovirus infection. From the reads, TCRdb called clonotypes with MiXCR, one entry per CDR3 protein. The profile shows 900,000 to 950,000 distinct CDR3 sequences, around 30% of them singletons. Their cognate antigens are unknown. The specimen was cultured CD8+ T cells from PBMCs, collected from culture after CMV antigen stimulation. Receptors were obtained from a human donor in good health (CMV status not recorded). Some clones in this sample may be carry-over from other donors' samples. Both conserved end residues are part of each CDR3. Each record gives: J gene, clone size, V gene, CDR3 length, D gene, CDR3 protein, CDR3 DNA. D genes are given only for firm matches. Clone size appears in some rows only: once, few, many, or a class for an expanded clone.

TRBJ1-4 | many | TRBV7-8 | 15 | TRBD1 | CASSPHGSGGEKLFF | TGTGCCAGCAGTCCCCATGGGTCAGGGGGCGAAAAACTGTTTTTT
TRBJ2-1 | - | TRBV9 | 15 | TRBD2 | CASSADGTSVGEQFF | TGTGCCAGCAGCGCGGACGGGACTAGCGTGGGTGAGCAGTTCTTC
TRBJ1-2 | - | TRBV6-5 | 12 | - | CASSPGYYGYTF | TGTGCCAGCAGCCCAGGGTACTATGGCTACACCTTC
TRBJ1-2 | many | TRBV11-2 | 11 | - | CASSTFYGYTF | TGTGCCAGCTCCACCTTCTATGGCTACACCTTC
TRBJ2-7 | few | TRBV27 | 13 | - | CASSLSATNEQYF | TGTGCCAGCAGTTTATCTGCGACGAACGAGCAGTACTTC
TRBJ2-3 | few | TRBV6-2/TRBV6-3 | 16 | - | CASSYRDSLSTDTQYF | TGTGCCAGCAGTTACCGCGACAGTTTGAGCACAGATACGCAGTATTTT
TRBJ1-1 | - | TRBV20-1 | 14 | - | CSARGWNMNTEAFF | TGCAGTGCTAGAGGGTGGAATATGAACACTGAAGCTTTCTTT
TRBJ2-1 | - | TRBV2 | 10 | - | CASEEVTQFF | TGTGCCAGCGAGGAGGTAACGCAGTTCTTC
TRBJ1-2 | - | TRBV6-5 | 13 | TRBD1 | CASSQGTVRGYTF | TGTGCCAGCAGTCAAGGGACAGTGAGAGGCTACACCTTC
TRBJ2-3 | - | TRBV12-3/TRBV12-4 | 17 | - | CASSVQPGRLDADTQYF | TGTGCCAGCAGCGTCCAACCAGGACGTTTAGACGCAGATACGCAGTATTTT
TRBJ1-2 | few | TRBV7-2 | 15 | - | CASSLVELSNYGYTF | TGTGCCAGCAGCTTAGTCGAACTCTCTAACTATGGCTACACCTTC
TRBJ2-5 | few | TRBV3-1 | 17 | - | CASSQESGRSGRETQYF | TGTGCCAGCAGCCAAGAAAGTGGAAGGAGCGGCCGAGAGACCCAGTACTTC
TRBJ1-1 | - | TRBV15 | 11 | - | CATSSRQEAFF | TGTGCCACCAGCAGTCGACAGGAAGCTTTCTTT
TRBJ2-2 | few | TRBV10-3 | 12 | TRBD2 | CAINSGGGELFF | TGTGCCATCAATAGCGGGGGCGGGGAGCTGTTTTTT
TRBJ2-2 | - | TRBV20-1 | 17 | TRBD1 | CSALGQGAALNTGELFF | TGCAGTGCGTTGGGACAGGGAGCGGCCCTAAACACCGGGGAGCTGTTTTTT